These 14 T cell receptor beta chains came from one sample sequenced in a study of T cell repertoires in cytomegalovirus infection. Antigens for these TCRs are unknown. TCRdb itself ran the reads through MiXCR, one entry per CDR3 protein. This table holds about 360,000 distinct CDR3 sequences, roughly a third found once. Sequencing used cultured PBMCs, obtained from culture after CMV antigen stimulation. The receptors here all came from a human donor in good health (CMV status not recorded). Some clones in this sample may be carry-over from other donors' samples.

This chain joins TRBV11-2 and TRBJ2-3, with TRBD2 identical over 9 bases. CDR1 is SGHAT and CDR2 is FQNNGV in the germline V gene. This CDR3 contains 15 residues. Losses at the gene ends were 5 bases for V and 4 bases for J; bases not matched to a gene: 7. The CDR3 sequence is CASSVSGRNADTQYF. Written as DNA, the CDR3 is TGTGCCAGCAGCGTCAGCGGGAGGAACGCAGATACGCAGTATTTT.

The chain uses TRBV29-1 and TRBJ1-1, with a tentative D call TRBD1 (6 bases). This CDR3 region has 13 residues. Per the germline V gene, CDR1 is SQVTM and CDR2 is ANQGSEA. V was cut by 6 bases and J by 3 bases, with 14 bases left in between. The CDR3 loop is CSVVRDIDTEAFF. Written as DNA, the CDR3 is TGCAGCGTGGTCCGGGACATCGACACTGAAGCTTTCTTT.

This sequence joins TRBV25-1 and TRBJ2-5; 11 bases map to TRBD2. Germline V gene data show CDR1 as MGHDK and CDR2 as SYGVNS. The ends lost 2 bases at V and 1 base at J; junction bases unmatched: 12. This CDR3 comprises 19 residues. CDR3 DNA: TGTGCCAGCAGTGAAACCCCTAGCCCGGGGACTAGCGGCCAAGAGACCCAGTACTTC. This gives the protein CASSETPSPGTSGQETQYF.

This clonotype was seen only a few times. In DNA form, the CDR3 reads TGTGCCAGCAGCCTAAACGGGGGCAGTCAGCCCCAGCATTTT. Its translation is CASSLNGGSQPQHF. This chain uses TRBV7-2 with TRBJ1-5; D may be TRBD1 (6 bases). Germline V gene lookup returns CDR1 SGHTA and CDR2 FQGNSA. Trimming shortened V by 5 bases and J by 6 bases, and 14 bases separated the two germline ends. This CDR3 is built from 14 residues.

The V and J genes are TRBV7-6 and TRBJ2-7; TRBD1 or TRBD2 may be the D gene (6 bases each). V lost 9 bases and J 0 bases, leaving 15 bases between the germline ends. The germline gives CDR1 SGHVS, CDR2 FNYEAQ. The CDR3 has 14 residues. CDR3 sequence reads: CASTGDTSSYEQYF. The CDR3, as DNA: TGTGCCAGTACGGGGGACACGAGCTCCTACGAGCAGTACTTC. The full variable domain, with the rest looked up from reference TRBV7-6 and TRBJ2-7, is GAGVSQSPRYKVTKRGQDVALRCDPISGHVSLYWYRQALGQGPEFLTYFNYEAQQDKSGLPNDRFSAERPEGSISTLTIQRTEQRDSAMYRCASTGDTSSYEQYFGPGTRLTVT.

The chain has TRBV11-2 and TRBJ1-2, with unresolved D. CDR1 and CDR2 (germline): SGHAT, FQNNGV. V lost 2 bases, J lost 8 bases, and 12 bases lay in between. This CDR3 has 13 amino acids. Written as DNA, the CDR3 is TGTGCCAGCAGCTTAAGTACAACGCGGGGCTACACCTTC. It codes for CASSLSTTRGYTF.

The chain carries TRBV27 and TRBJ2-3; possible D gene TRBD1, 6 bases. V lost 5 bases and J 5 bases, leaving 14 bases between the germline ends. The CDR3 runs 14 residues. Germline-derived CDR1 and CDR2 are MNHEY and SMNVEV (reference sequence). The CDR3: CASSQQGWRDTQYF. The CDR3 DNA is TGTGCCAGCAGTCAACAGGGTTGGCGAGATACGCAGTATTTT.

This clonotype showed up just a few times. This chain links TRBV7-9 with TRBJ2-7; no definite D call. This CDR3 is 14 amino acids long. Per germline, CDR1 SEHNR and CDR2 FQNEAQ (reference sequence). V was pared by 5 bases and J by 5 bases, with 16 bases between. The CDR3 loop reads CASSDSMINHEQYV. The CDR3, as DNA: TGTGCCAGCAGCGACTCGATGATAAATCACGAGCAGTACGTC.

This chain joins TRBV9 and TRBJ2-1, with TRBD1 as a possible D gene (6 bases). V was trimmed by 0 bases and J by 8 bases, leaving 9 bases between them. The CDR3 covers 13 residues. In germline, CDR1 is SGDLS, CDR2 YYNGEE. CDR3 DNA sequence: TGTGCCAGCAGCGTAGGGCCAGGGGATGAGCAGTTCTTC. Amino acids: CASSVGPGDEQFF.

This clonotype was seen a handful of times. CDR3 in DNA: TGTGCCAGCAGCTCGACACTGGATGGCTACACCTTC. Protein product: CASSSTLDGYTF. This chain uses TRBV7-8 with TRBJ1-2; no clear D. This CDR3 is 12 amino acids long. Germline values: CDR1 SGHVS, CDR2 FQNEAQ. The V end was cut by 4 bases, the J end by 6 bases, with 9 bases between.

The rearrangement links TRBV20-1 to TRBJ2-1, with no clear D. This CDR3 is 10 amino acids long. The V and J ends lost 5 bases and 15 bases respectively, with 14 bases between them. CDR1 and CDR2 from the germline V gene are DFQATT and SNEGSKA (reference sequence). CDR3 DNA: TGCAGTGCTTTCCACTGGCCGGGGTTCTTC. As protein: CSAFHWPGFF.

The gene calls are TRBV5-1 and TRBJ2-7; 11 bases match TRBD1. The CDR3 contains 15 residues. Unmatched junction bases numbered 5, after V lost 2 bases and J lost 4 bases. Germline V CDR1 and CDR2: SGHRS, YFSETQ. The CDR3 is CASSLRDRGMYEQYV. In DNA form, the CDR3 reads TGCGCCAGCAGCTTACGGGACAGGGGGATGTACGAGCAGTACGTC.

This chain connects TRBV5-1 to TRBJ2-5; TRBD2 might be the D (5 bases). V was pared by 5 bases and J by 0 bases, with 8 bases between. CDR3 length: 13 residues. Germline V CDR1 and CDR2: SGHRS, YFSETQ. This CDR3 reads CASSREYQETQYF. The CDR3 nucleotides read TGCGCCAGCAGTAGGGAGTACCAAGAGACCCAGTACTTC.

Ten or more counts support this clonotype. The J gene is TRBJ2-5, the V gene TRBV7-2, with D hard to call. Trimming took off 4 bases at V and 2 bases at J, with 5 bases between the two ends. This CDR3 comprises 12 residues. Looked up from germline, CDR1 is SGHTA and CDR2 is FQGNSA. CDR3 amino acids: CASSWRQETQYF. CDR3 nucleotide sequence: TGTGCCAGCAGCTGGCGGCAAGAGACCCAGTACTTC.